This TCR beta chain derives from a study of cytomegalovirus exposure and HLA in healthy donors. Study information: Genotyping showed 75% to 90% of 398 donors falling in the Caucasian-associated ancestry cluster. Study results and limitations: Accurate prediction of most subjects' HLA-A and HLA-B alleles from TCR beta sequences was reported. CMV serostatus was the sole immune exposure data available.

A note on this clone: What it recognizes is unknown.

Trimming stripped 7 bases from V and 5 bases from J, with 14 bases between. The CDR3 is 12 amino acids. Germline V gene lookup returns CDR1 GTSNPN and CDR2 SVGIG (reference sequence). A multiplex PCR was run with 60 Vbeta primers and 13 Jbeta primers. Profiling relied on immunoSEQ multiplex PCR, and the TCRdb table lists in-frame clones only, not all of them. The sample includes fewer than 85,000 clones. This chain uses TRBV30 with TRBJ1-2; TRBD1 is a possible D gene (6 bases). The TCR originated in a man aged 50-59 years in good health and CMV-seropositive. The sequenced sample consisted of PBMCs. Here the CDR3 reads CASSKGVYGYTF. For the CDR3, the DNA is TGTGCCTCATCTAAGGGGGTTTATGGCTACACCTTC.